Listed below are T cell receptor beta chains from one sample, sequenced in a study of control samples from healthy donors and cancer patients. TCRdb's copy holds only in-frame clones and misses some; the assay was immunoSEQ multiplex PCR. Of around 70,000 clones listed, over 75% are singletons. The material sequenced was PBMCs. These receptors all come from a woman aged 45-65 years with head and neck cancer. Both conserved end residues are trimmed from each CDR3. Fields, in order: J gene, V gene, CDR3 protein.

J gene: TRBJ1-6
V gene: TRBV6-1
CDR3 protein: ASSEEMAGVYNSPLH

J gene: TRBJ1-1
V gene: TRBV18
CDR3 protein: ASSPTQTRTEAF

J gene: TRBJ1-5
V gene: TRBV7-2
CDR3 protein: ASSQSPRQPQH

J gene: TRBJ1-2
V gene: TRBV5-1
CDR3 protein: ASSLATGYYGYT

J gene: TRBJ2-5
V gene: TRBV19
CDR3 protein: ASSGTGGPQY

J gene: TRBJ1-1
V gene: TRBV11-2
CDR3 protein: ASSSPPEGTEAF

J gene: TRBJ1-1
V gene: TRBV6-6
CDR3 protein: ASSYAGGTTEAF

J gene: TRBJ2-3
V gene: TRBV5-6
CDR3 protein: ASSLLQGTDTQY

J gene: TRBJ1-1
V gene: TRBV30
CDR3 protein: AWIVGDTEAF

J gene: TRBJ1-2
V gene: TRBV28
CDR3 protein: ASSLRQGFYGYT

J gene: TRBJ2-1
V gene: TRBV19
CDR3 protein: ASSPGRFDEQF

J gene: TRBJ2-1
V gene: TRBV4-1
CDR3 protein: ASSQGAGGRMNEQF

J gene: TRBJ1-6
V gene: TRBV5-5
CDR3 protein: ASSLVPGNSPLH

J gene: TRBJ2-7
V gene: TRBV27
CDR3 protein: ASSRGGYEQY

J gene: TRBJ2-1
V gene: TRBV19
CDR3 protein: ASTRGQRDEQF

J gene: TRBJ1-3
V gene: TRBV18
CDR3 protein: ASSPPGQFSGNTIY

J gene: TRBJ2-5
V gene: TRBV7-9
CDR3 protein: ASSLAERDIETQY

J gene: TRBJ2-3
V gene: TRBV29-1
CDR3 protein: SVVGRGPTDTQY

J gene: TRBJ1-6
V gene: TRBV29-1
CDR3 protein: SVRTDWNSPLH

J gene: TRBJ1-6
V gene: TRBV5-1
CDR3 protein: ASSTPGDSLLH

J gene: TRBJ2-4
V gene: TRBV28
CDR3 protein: ASSLGGQGAAKNIQY

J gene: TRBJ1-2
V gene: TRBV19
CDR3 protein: ASTPTGATSNGYT

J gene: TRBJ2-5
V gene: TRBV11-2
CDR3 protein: ASSLGRRGPWETQY

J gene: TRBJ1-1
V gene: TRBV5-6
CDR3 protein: ASSGDLGGTEAF

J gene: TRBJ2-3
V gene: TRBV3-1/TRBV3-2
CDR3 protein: ASKNGLGTDTQY

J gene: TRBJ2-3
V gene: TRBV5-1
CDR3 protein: ASSLRGVDTDTQY

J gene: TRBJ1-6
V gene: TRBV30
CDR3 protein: AWSVGGSRSSPLH

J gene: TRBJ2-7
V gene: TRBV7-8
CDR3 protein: ASSRQQNYEQY

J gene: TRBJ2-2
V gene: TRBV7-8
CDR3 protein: ASSLVRRGLGTGELF

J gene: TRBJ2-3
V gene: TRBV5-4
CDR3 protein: ASSLGPTSGGGWDTQY

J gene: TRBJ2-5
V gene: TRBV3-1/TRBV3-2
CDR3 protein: ASSPGQGTFD

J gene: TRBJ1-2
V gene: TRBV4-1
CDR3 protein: ASSQGSDFYGYT

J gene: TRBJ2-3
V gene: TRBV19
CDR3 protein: ASTSPGEADTQY

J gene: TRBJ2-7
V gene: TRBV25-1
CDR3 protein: ASSEWGGREQY

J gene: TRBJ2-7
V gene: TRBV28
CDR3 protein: ASRRQGGEYEQY

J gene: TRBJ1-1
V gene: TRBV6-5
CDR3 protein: ASRGKGNTEAF

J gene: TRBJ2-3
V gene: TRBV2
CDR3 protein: ASSERGLFIPQY

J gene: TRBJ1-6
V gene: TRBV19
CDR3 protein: ASKAGGVDNSPLH

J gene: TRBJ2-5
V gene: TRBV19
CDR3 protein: ASSIVGGRRIQETQY

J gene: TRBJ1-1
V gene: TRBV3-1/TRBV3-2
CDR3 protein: ASSRGQGANEAF

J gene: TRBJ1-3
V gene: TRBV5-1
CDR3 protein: ASSLGARQGALGNTIY

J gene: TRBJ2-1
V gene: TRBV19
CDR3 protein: ASSTHSGAYNEQF

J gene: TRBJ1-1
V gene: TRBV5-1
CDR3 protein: ASRDPQNTEAF

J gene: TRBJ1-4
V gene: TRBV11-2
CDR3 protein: ASSLDRGTTNEKLF

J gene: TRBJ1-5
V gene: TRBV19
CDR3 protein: ASSIGTGGFQPQH

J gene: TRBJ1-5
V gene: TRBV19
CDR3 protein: ASSSGTNQPQH

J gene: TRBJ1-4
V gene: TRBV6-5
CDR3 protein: ASRGRLSTNEKLF

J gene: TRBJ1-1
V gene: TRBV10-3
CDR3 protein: AIGSLGTGGPEAF

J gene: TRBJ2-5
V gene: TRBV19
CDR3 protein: ASSPRAQGLQETQY

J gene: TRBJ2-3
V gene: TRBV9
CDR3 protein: ASSAGQASTDTQY

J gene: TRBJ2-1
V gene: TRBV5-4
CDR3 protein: ASSLADQTIYNEQF

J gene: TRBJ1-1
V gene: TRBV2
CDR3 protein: ASSGQGGRGTEAF

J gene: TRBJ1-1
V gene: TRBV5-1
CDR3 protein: ASSLMSTNTEAF

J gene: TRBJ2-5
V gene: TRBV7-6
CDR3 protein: ASSPGQGYETQY

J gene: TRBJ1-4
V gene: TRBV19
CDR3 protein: ASSKGAGPTNEKLF